The clone carrying this TCR beta chain showed up just once. This specimen comes from a study of blood T cell repertoires in COVID-19. Profiling relied on immunoSEQ multiplex PCR, and the TCRdb table lists in-frame clones only, not all of them. The sample includes 200,000 to 250,000 clones, 80% seen only once; the top ten take approximately 4.3%. This TCR derives from a young man with acute COVID-19. The sequencing sample was made of PBMCs or T cells enriched from blood (not recorded which).

The DNA for the CDR3 is TGTGCCAGCAGTGAGTTTAGCTATGGCTACACCTTC. This sequence encodes CASSEFSYGYTF. This chain joins TRBV6-1 and TRBJ1-2; D call uncertain. Per the germline V gene, CDR1 is MNHNS and CDR2 is SASEGT. The V end lost 3 bases, the J end lost 4 bases, and 6 bases lay between the germline ends. The CDR3 loop spans 12 amino acids.